The sequence of this T cell receptor beta chain was determined in a study of blood T cell repertoires in COVID-19. Overall study: In each case, the material was cDNA or gDNA derived from T cells, B-cell-depleted T cells, or PBMCs.

Germline CDR1 LNHDA, CDR2 SQIVND (reference sequence). The CDR3 is made up of 14 amino acids. Trimming removed 5 bases at V and 5 bases at J, with 15 bases between. Study processing details: Amplifying reference gene primers gave estimates of nucleated cell counts. Libraries were prepared by immunoSEQ multiplex PCR; TCRdb keeps only in-frame clonotypes and omits some of them. D and trimming were read from the DNA, whereas the V and J calls and clone size are those reported in that table. The sample includes around 170,000 clones, roughly 85% of them seen just once. Sequencing was carried out using peripheral blood. The V call is TRBV19, the J call TRBJ1-1; D gene ambiguous. The origin of this receptor is a man in his forties or fifties with active or convalescent COVID-19. The DNA for the CDR3 is TGTGCCAGTAGTGTCCCGGGGTCGGGGACTGAAGCTTTCTTT. Its protein is CASSVPGSGTEAFF.